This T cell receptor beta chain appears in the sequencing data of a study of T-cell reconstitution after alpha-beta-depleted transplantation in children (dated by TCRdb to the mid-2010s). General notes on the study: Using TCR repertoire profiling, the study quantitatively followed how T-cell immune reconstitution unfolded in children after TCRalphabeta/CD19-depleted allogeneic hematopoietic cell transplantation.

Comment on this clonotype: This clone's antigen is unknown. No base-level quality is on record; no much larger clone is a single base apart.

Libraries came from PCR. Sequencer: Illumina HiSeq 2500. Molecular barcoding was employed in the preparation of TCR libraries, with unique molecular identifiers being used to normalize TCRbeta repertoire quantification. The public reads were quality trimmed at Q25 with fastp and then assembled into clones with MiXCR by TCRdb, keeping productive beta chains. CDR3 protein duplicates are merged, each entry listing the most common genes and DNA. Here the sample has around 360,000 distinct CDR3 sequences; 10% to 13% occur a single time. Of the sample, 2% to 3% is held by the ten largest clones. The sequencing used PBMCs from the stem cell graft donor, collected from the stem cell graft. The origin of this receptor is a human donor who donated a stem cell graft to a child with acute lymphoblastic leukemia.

The CDR3 loop reads CASSLAGGPFGELFF. The DNA sequence is TGTGCCAGCAGCTTAGCGGGAGGGCCGTTCGGGGAGCTGTTTTTT. Here the chain combines TRBV7-2 and TRBJ2-2; the junction holds 7 bases that match TRBD2. As encoded in the germline V gene, CDR1 is SGHTA while CDR2 is FQGNSA. Trimming leaves V shorter by 0 bases and J shorter by 7 bases, with the junction holding 5 bases beyond the gene matches. The CDR3 spans 15 residues, from the cysteine through the phenylalanine. Solely the CDR3 DNA is kept, with 45 bases framed from the first base.